The entry below describes one T cell receptor beta chain. Its antigen remains unknown. At the DNA level, this CDR3 is encoded by other sequences in the same sample as well. Using immunoSEQ multiplex PCR, the repertoire was profiled, and TCRdb retains in-frame clones only, with some absent. The data show more than 100,000 clones, about 88% seen once. This sample stems from a study of cytomegalovirus exposure and HLA in healthy donors. Study-level results: CMV antigen specificity was confirmed in vitro for a few CMV-associated chains. Per published reports, the classifier diagnosed cytomegalovirus status with high specificity and sensitivity.

The CDR3 contains 11 residues. Trimming shortened V by 6 bases and J by 3 bases, and 6 bases separated the two germline ends. Germline V gene lookup returns CDR1 SGHTA and CDR2 FQGNSA. The sequencing sample was made of PBMCs. The receptor comes from a man aged 25-45 years in good health and CMV-seronegative. The V call is TRBV7-2, the J call TRBJ2-7; D ambiguous. DNA for the CDR3: TGTGCCAGCAGTCCTAGCTACGAGCAGTACTTC. Amino acid sequence: CASSPSYEQYF.